The present T cell receptor (beta chain) was sequenced within a study of cytomegalovirus exposure and HLA in healthy donors. Study-level findings and limits: Other equally common chains were less clonally expanded than HLA-associated TCR beta chains, a later analysis showed. Some highly shared sequence variants likely arose as a pipeline artifact. At a 0.05 false discovery rate, a later analysis found 16,951 TCR beta sequences to be associated with HLA alleles. In a later analysis, a missense DCLRE1C variant was linked to TCR beta V- and J-gene trimming.

Remarks on this clone: Its target is unknown.

This CDR3 region has 11 residues. Germline V gives CDR1 MNHEY, CDR2 SMNVEV (reference sequence). V was shortened by 7 bases and J by 7 bases, with 8 bases between the two germline ends. Primers for the PCR totalled 60 Vbeta and 13 Jbeta. The repertoire was sequenced with immunoSEQ multiplex PCR; TCRdb's copy has only in-frame clones and lacks some. The sample consists of approximately 160,000 clones, about 80% of them appearing once. This TCR was recovered from a man between 18 and 29 years old in good health and CMV-seronegative. The chain employs TRBV27 and TRBJ2-1; a weak D match, TRBD2 (7 bases). The material sequenced was PBMCs. The CDR3 reads CASKGGNEQFF. CDR3 coding DNA: TGTGCCAGCAAGGGGGGGAATGAGCAGTTCTTC.